This T cell receptor (beta chain) originates from a study of T cell responses to AZD1222 COVID-19 vaccine. Germline V gene lookup returns CDR1 ENHRY and CDR2 SYGVKD. Unmatched junction bases numbered 9, after V lost 4 bases and J lost 7 bases. There are 15 residues in the CDR3. Study-wide results and limits: Baseline antibody screening turned up just six seropositive AZD1222 recipients.

Method: immunoSEQ multiplex PCR; TCRdb's copy keeps in-frame clones and lacks some. The data contain 150,000 to 180,000 clones, roughly nine tenths of them singletons. Details on this clone: Its matching antigen is unknown.

This clonotype originated in an adult in good health. The chain uses TRBV10-3 and TRBJ2-4; 8 nucleotides agree with TRBD1. The sequencing used peripheral blood, collected on day 0 of MenACWY control vaccination. As DNA, the CDR3 is TGTGCCATCAGTGGCGGGACAGGATATGGGAACATTCAGTACTTC. Translating gives CAISGGTGYGNIQYF.